In this sample, the clone carrying this T cell receptor (beta chain) turned up once. The antigen is not known. The data stem from a study of T cell responses to AZD1222 COVID-19 vaccine. Study results and caveats: A mostly white British donor set with more females was recruited, and clonal diversity was possibly underestimated. AZD1222 recipients seropositive at baseline numbered only five or six. Unmutated regions of variants are reportedly targeted by nearly half of spike-specific TCRs. In all cases, repertoires were sampled only after the peak T cell response.

This CDR3 is 15 amino acids long. J was trimmed by 5 bases and V by 4 bases; bases with no gene match: 5. Germline assignment: CDR1 MNHEY and CDR2 SVGAGI. Produced via immunoSEQ multiplex PCR; TCRdb's table is partial and in-frame only. This table has around 210,000 clones, about 94% appearing once. The source material was peripheral blood, sampled 28 days after the second dose of the MenACWY control vaccine. This sequence joins TRBV6-5 and TRBJ2-5, with 12 bases matching TRBD1. This TCR came from an adult who received the MenACWY meningococcal vaccine as a control. The CDR3 is CASSSPGQGAETQYF. The CDR3 nucleotides read TGTGCCAGCAGTTCACCGGGACAGGGGGCCGAGACCCAGTACTTC.